The T cell receptor (beta chain) described here comes from a study of T-cell memory formation after mild COVID-19. Across the study: Largely donor-specific TCR clusters were found. Study-wide points: Proof of SARS-CoV-2 specificity was absent for the second-wave clones that crested on day 37. Among contracting clones, CD4+ were mainly CM/EM and CD8+ enriched in EMRA.

This clonotype appeared a single time. What it recognizes is unknown. CDR1 is MGHDK and CDR2 is SYGVNS in the germline V gene. V was pared by 0 bases and J by 5 bases, with 4 bases between. The CDR3 sequence is 13 residues long. 5'RACE, which relied on constant-segment primers, yielded TCR alpha and TCR beta cDNA libraries carrying sample barcodes and UMIs. TCRdb redid the calling of the 5' RACE reads with MiXCR, one entry per CDR3 protein. The data show under 150,000 distinct CDR3 sequences, about 24% seen once. The chain uses TRBV25-1 and TRBJ1-4; D gene unclear. The sequence was collected from a young man who had mild COVID-19 (a few samples of this study predate the infection). Cell type and time point are not known. The sample taken for sequencing was PBMCs or a T cell subset sorted from them (not recorded which). CDR3 nucleotide sequence: TGTGCCAGCAGTGAATATGTGAATGAAAAACTGTTTTTT. Its translation is CASSEYVNEKLFF.